Each of the 3 T cell receptor beta chains below was sequenced from the same sample in a study of blood T cell repertoires in COVID-19. The repertoire was sequenced with immunoSEQ multiplex PCR; TCRdb's copy has only in-frame clones and lacks some. The data show about 260,000 clones, approximately 89% seen once. The sample taken for sequencing was peripheral blood. These receptors were collected from a woman in her seventies with COVID-19, enrolled during active disease.

This sequence joins TRBV28 and TRBJ2-1; 8 positions match TRBD2. Germline lookup yields CDR1 MDHEN and CDR2 SYDVKM. V shed 9 bases, J shed 0 bases, and the junction held 7 bases outside the gene matches. CDR3 length: 15 residues. CDR3 bases: TGTGCCAGTACCGGTAGCGGGACCTCCTACAATGAGCAGTTCTTC. Its protein product is CASTGSGTSYNEQFF. The whole variable domain, filled in from reference TRBV28 and TRBJ2-1, reads DVKVTQSSRYLVKRTGEKVFLECVQDMDHENMFWYRQDPGLGLRLIYFSYDVKMKEKGDIPEGYSVSREKKERFSLILESASTNQTSMYLCASTGSGTSYNEQFFGPGTRLTVL.

The chain recombines TRBV18 with TRBJ2-1; D remains ambiguous. Germline V lookup: CDR1 KGHSH, CDR2 LQKENI. V gave up 3 bases and J gave up 8 bases, with 11 bases separating them. This CDR3 spans 13 amino acids. CDR3 protein: CASSPPIDYEQFF. The CDR3 DNA is TGTGCCAGCTCACCTCCTATTGATTATGAGCAGTTCTTC.

The gene calls are TRBV28 and TRBJ1-2, with D hard to call. The CDR3 runs 13 residues. V was cut by 1 base and J by 8 bases, with 11 bases left in between. Germline V lookup: CDR1 MDHEN, CDR2 SYDVKM. The chain's CDR3 is CASSLYGLRGYTF. Written as DNA, the CDR3 is TGTGCCAGCAGTTTATATGGACTCCGGGGCTACACCTTC.